This T cell receptor (beta chain) was sequenced in a study of human T cells and chemical hapten exposure. For the study at large: Cases of alopecia areata, totalis or universalis occurred in a predominantly female patient group. TCR yields per sample varied, mainly owing to small pooled library volume differences.

Germline V gene lookup returns CDR1 MDHEN and CDR2 SYDVKM. The CDR3 spans 14 residues. V dropped 4 bases and J dropped 2; count of bases not matched to a gene: 1. Many counts were recorded for this clonotype. Separate cDNA molecules received unique molecular identifiers, which the library attached to them. TCRdb reanalysed the RACE reads using MiXCR and keeps one entry per CDR3 protein. The sample includes about 90,000 distinct CDR3 sequences, about a tenth of them seen just once. Time point specified: patch test 3, about 24 weeks after DPC sensitization. Treatment reported: therapeutic diphenylcyclopropenone sensitization with weekly scalp DPC.

Sequencing was performed on whole blood, taken in connection with sensitization to the hapten diphenylcyclopropenone (DPC). This sequence joins TRBV28 and TRBJ1-5, with 8 bases matching TRBD1. The TCR comes from a woman younger than 45 with alopecia areata. Some clones in this sample may be carry-over from other donors' samples. The CDR3 here is CASSSQGGNQPQHF. In DNA form, the CDR3 reads TGTGCCAGCAGTTCACAGGGGGGCAATCAGCCCCAGCATTTT.